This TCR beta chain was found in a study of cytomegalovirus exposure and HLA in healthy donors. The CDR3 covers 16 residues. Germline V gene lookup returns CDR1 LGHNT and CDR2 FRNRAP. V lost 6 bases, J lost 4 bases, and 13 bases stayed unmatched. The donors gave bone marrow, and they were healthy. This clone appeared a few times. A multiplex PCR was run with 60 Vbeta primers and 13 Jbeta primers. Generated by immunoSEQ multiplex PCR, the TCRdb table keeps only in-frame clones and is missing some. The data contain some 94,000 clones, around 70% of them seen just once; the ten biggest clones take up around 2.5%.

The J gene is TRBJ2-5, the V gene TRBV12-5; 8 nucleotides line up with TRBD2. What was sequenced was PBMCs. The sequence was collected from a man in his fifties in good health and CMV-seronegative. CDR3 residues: CASGRLTGRGGETQYF. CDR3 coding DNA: TGTGCTAGTGGCAGATTAACCGGGAGGGGAGGAGAGACCCAGTACTTC.